Presented here are 12 T cell receptor beta chains from one specimen sequenced in a study of T cells in Graves' hyperthyroidism and ophthalmopathy. RNA transcripts yielded amplified TCR beta CDR3 regions. The primer set for the first-round RT-PCR of the TCR CDR3 was HTBI. TCRdb fed the multiplex PCR reads into MiXCR, producing one record per CDR3 protein. The sample contains hundreds of thousands of distinct CDR3 sequences, roughly 19% of which appear only once. The specimen was blood. These receptors were taken from a man aged 50 or older with Graves' ophthalmopathy.

The chain joins TRBV27 to TRBJ2-7; D ambiguous. The germline gives CDR1 MNHEY, CDR2 SMNVEV (reference sequence). The V end was cut by 3 bases, the J end by 4 bases, with 13 bases between. This CDR3 has 14 amino acids. The DNA for the CDR3 is TGTGCCAGCAGTTTTAGCAGGCTTCAGTACGAGCAGTACTTC. Amino acids: CASSFSRLQYEQYF.

A few counts support this clonotype. This chain links TRBV5-1 with TRBJ1-2, with D uncertain. V was trimmed by 4 bases and J by 6 bases, leaving 13 bases between them. Germline assignment: CDR1 SGHRS and CDR2 YFSETQ. This CDR3 spans 13 amino acids. The CDR3 region is CASSAGQGNGYTF. As DNA, the CDR3 is TGCGCCAGCAGCGCGGGCCAAGGAAATGGCTACACCTTC.

In this sample, this clonotype turned up many times. This chain links TRBV2 with TRBJ1-5; D not resolved. The CDR3 covers 13 residues. The germline gives CDR1 SNHLY, CDR2 FYNNEI. The ends were cut back, 6 bases at V and 3 bases at J, with 9 bases in the middle. This CDR3 reads CASRGSPNQPQHF. CDR3 nucleotide sequence: TGTGCCAGCAGGGGCTCTCCCAATCAGCCCCAGCATTTT.

The chain links TRBV27 to TRBJ1-6; weak D call: TRBD1 (6 bases). Looked up from germline, CDR1 is MNHEY and CDR2 is SMNVEV (reference sequence). The CDR3 runs 14 residues. V shed 5 bases and J shed 7 bases, with 12 bases lying between them. The CDR3 protein is CASSLRTDNSPLHF. For the CDR3, the DNA is TGTGCCAGCAGTCTCAGGACAGACAATTCACCCCTCCACTTT.

This clonotype was recorded a few times. The chain uses TRBV3-1 and TRBJ1-2; TRBD1 agrees at 9 bases. Trimming took 1 base from V and 4 from J; bases not matched to a gene: 4. This CDR3 has 15 amino acids. Germline CDR1 LGHDT, CDR2 YNNKEL (reference sequence). CDR3 sequence reads: CASSQGTGGGYGYTF. In DNA, the CDR3 is TGTGCCAGCAGCCAAGGTACAGGGGGCGGCTATGGCTACACCTTC.

V is TRBV28 and J is TRBJ2-1, with D perhaps matching TRBD2 (6 bases). The germline V and J ends were trimmed by 3 bases and 10 bases, with 16 bases remaining between them. The CDR3 runs to 14 residues. Looked up from germline, CDR1 is MDHEN and CDR2 is SYDVKM. In DNA, the CDR3 is TGTGCCAGCAGTTTCTTCGTCAGCGGGTGGGAGCAGTTCTTC. It is translated as CASSFFVSGWEQFF.

The rearrangement joins TRBV10-3 to TRBJ1-2; 7 bases are a match to TRBD1. Germline V gene data show CDR1 as ENHRY and CDR2 as SYGVKD. The CDR3 sequence is 17 residues long. J was trimmed by 5 bases and V by 1 base; bases with no gene match: 13. The CDR3 is CAISEYHRGATQYGYTF. CDR3 bases: TGTGCCATCAGTGAGTATCACAGGGGCGCAACTCAATATGGCTACACCTTC.

This clonotype was seen repeatedly, ten times or more. The J gene is TRBJ1-5, the V gene TRBV4-1; TRBD1 matches at 7 bases. V dropped 3 bases and J dropped 2; count of bases not matched to a gene: 4. The CDR3 covers 15 residues. Germline V CDR1 and CDR2: MGHRA, YSYEKL. The CDR3: CASSQRQGGNQPQHF. The CDR3 nucleotides are TGCGCCAGCAGCCAGCGACAGGGCGGCAATCAGCCCCAGCATTTT.

This clonotype appeared a few times. The V and J genes are TRBV5-1 and TRBJ2-2, with D hard to call. The germline V gene has CDR1 SGHRS and CDR2 YFSETQ. The CDR3 spans 15 residues. Trimming left V 0 bases short and J 2 bases short, with 8 bases between. As DNA, the CDR3 is TGCGCCAGCAGCTTGGATGGGGTTAACACCGGGGAGCTGTTTTTT. Translation: CASSLDGVNTGELFF.

This clonotype has just a few counts. The chain uses TRBV2 and TRBJ2-7, with 11 positions matching TRBD2. Germline values: CDR1 SNHLY, CDR2 FYNNEI. This CDR3 contains 15 residues. Losses at the gene ends were 6 bases for V and 5 bases for J; bases not matched to a gene: 9. As DNA, the CDR3 is TGTGCCAGCAGGTATAGCGGGAGGGCCAGAGACGAGCAGTACTTC. Its protein is CASRYSGRARDEQYF.

The chain couples TRBV5-4 to TRBJ1-5; weak D call: TRBD1 (6 bases). V shed 7 bases and J shed 1 base, with 24 bases lying between them. This CDR3 spans 18 amino acids. In germline, CDR1 is SGHNT, CDR2 YYREEE (reference sequence). This CDR3 reads CASATVGRGKKSNQPQHF. The CDR3 DNA follows: TGTGCCAGCGCAACCGTTGGGAGGGGGAAAAAAAGCAATCAGCCCCAGCATTTT.

The rearrangement links TRBV29-1 to TRBJ2-4; no definite D call. This CDR3 is 14 amino acids long. V lost 7 bases and J 0 bases, leaving 13 bases between the germline ends. The germline gives CDR1 SQVTM, CDR2 ANQGSEA. The CDR3 reads CSASFPLAKNIQYF. Written as DNA, the CDR3 is TGCAGCGCTTCTTTCCCTCTAGCCAAAAACATTCAGTACTTC.